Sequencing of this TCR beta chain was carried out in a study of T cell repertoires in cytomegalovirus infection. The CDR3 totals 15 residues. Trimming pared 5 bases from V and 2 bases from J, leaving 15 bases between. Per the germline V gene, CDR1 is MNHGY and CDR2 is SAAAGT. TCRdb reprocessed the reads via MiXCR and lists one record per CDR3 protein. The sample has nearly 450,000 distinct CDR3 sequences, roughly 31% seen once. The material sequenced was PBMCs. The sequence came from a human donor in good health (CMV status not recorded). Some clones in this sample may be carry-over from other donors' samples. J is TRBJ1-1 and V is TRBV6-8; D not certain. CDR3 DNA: TGTGCCAGCAGTGACGTAAAGTGGAGTAACACTGAAGCTTTCTTT. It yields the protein CASSDVKWSNTEAFF.